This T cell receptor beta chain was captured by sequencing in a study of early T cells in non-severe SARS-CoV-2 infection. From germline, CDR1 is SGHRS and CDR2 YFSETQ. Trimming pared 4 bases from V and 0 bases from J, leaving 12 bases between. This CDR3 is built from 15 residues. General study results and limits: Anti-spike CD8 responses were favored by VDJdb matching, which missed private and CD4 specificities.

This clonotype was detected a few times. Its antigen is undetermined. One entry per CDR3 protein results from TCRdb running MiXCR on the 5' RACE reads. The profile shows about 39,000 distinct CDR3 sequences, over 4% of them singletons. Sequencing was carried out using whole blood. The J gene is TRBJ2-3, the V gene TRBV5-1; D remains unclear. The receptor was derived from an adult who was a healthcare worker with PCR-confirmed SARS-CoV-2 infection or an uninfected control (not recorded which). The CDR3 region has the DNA TGCGCCAGCAGCCCGGGCAGGCAGAGCACAGATACGCAGTATTTT. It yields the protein CASSPGRQSTDTQYF.